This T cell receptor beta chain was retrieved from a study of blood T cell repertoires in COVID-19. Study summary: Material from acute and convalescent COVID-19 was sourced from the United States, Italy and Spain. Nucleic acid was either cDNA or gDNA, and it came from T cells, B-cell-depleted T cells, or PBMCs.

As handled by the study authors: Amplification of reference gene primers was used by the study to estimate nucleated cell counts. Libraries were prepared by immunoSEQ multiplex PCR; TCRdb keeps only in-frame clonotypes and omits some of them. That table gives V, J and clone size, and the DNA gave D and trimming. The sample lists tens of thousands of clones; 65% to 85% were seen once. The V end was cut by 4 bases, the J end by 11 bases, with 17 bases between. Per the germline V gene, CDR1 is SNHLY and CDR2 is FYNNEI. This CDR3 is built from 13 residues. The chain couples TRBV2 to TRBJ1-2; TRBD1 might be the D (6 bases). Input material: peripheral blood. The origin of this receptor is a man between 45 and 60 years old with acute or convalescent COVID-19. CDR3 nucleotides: TGTGCCAGCAGTGGCTTGGGGACAACAGGTTACACCTTC. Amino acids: CASSGLGTTGYTF.